This T cell receptor (beta chain) was sequenced during a study of blood T cell repertoires in COVID-19. Data came from immunoSEQ multiplex PCR; TCRdb stores just in-frame clones and leaves some out. The table has a few hundred thousand clones, roughly 87% seen once. This CDR3 is 14 amino acids long. CDR1 is SGHTA, CDR2 FQGNSA, per germline. Trimming removed 8 bases from V and 4 bases from J; junction bases left unmatched: 5. The receptor's source is a woman under 40 who had recovered from COVID-19. Material: PBMCs or T cells enriched from blood (not recorded which). This chain connects TRBV7-2 to TRBJ1-2; 12 nucleotides line up with TRBD1. The CDR3 coding sequence is TGTGCCAGCCTTGGGACAGGGGGCGCCTATGGCTACACCTTC. Translating it yields CASLGTGGAYGYTF.